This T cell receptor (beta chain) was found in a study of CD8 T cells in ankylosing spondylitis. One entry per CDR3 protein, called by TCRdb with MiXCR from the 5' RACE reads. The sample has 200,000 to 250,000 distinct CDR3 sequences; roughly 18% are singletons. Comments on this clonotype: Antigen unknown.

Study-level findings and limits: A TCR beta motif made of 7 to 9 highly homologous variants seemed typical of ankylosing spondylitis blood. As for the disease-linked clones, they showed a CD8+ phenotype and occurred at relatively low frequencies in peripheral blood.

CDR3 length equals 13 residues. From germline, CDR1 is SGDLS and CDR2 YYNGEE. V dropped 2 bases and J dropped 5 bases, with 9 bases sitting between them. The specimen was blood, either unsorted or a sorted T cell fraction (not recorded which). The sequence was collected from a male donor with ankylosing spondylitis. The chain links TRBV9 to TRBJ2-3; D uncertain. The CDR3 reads CASSVSAKDTQYF. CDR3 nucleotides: TGTGCCAGCAGCGTTTCAGCGAAAGATACGCAGTATTTT.